Shown below are 20 T cell receptor beta chains from a single sample sequenced in a study of shared clonotypes between healthy human individuals. Assay used: immunoSEQ multiplex PCR; TCRdb lists only in-frame clones, some missing. Among 1.5 million to 2.5 million clones listed, less than 95% were seen once. CD45RO negativity and positive selection for CCR7 defined naive CD8 cells, a population that excluded terminally differentiated effector memory CD45RA+ cells. What was sequenced was naive CD8+ T cells sorted from blood. These receptor sequences come from a man between 18 and 29 years old in good health.

This clone was seen only once. This sample includes further DNA sequences coding for the same CDR3. The chain links TRBV27 to TRBJ2-7; no clear D gene. The CDR3 runs to 14 residues. V was shortened by 1 base and J by 0 bases, with 7 bases between the two germline ends. Germline CDR1 MNHEY, CDR2 SMNVEV (reference sequence). CDR3 nucleotide sequence: TGTGCCAGCAGTTTATTAGGTGACTCCTACGAGCAGTACTTC. It encodes CASSLLGDSYEQYF.

V and J are TRBV5-6 and TRBJ1-2; D perhaps matches TRBD1 (5 bases). This CDR3 has 14 residues. Germline CDR1 and CDR2: SGHDT and YYEEEE. V lost 5 bases and J lost 2, with 13 bases in between. CDR3 bases: TGTGCCAGCAGGAGTTGGGGCTCAAACTATGGCTACACCTTC. Protein sequence: CASRSWGSNYGYTF.

This clone was observed once. The V call is TRBV4-3, the J call TRBJ2-3; 7 bases are a match to TRBD2. The CDR3 is 16 amino acids. CDR1 and CDR2 from the germline V gene are LGHNA and YSLEER. Losses at the gene ends were 4 bases for V and 0 bases for J; bases not matched to a gene: 7. CDR3 loop: CASSRLLGGSTDTQYF. CDR3 DNA sequence: TGCGCCAGCAGCCGCCTTTTGGGGGGGAGCACAGATACGCAGTATTTT.

The chain is built from TRBV4-3 and TRBJ1-1; tentative D call: TRBD1 (6 bases). The CDR3 extends over 18 amino acids. Germline values: CDR1 LGHNA, CDR2 YSLEER. Trimming left V 0 bases short and J 4 bases short, with 21 bases between. CDR3 DNA: TGCGCCAGCAGCCAAGATCGATTGTGGGGGGGCGAAGGCACTGAAGCTTTCTTT. Amino acid sequence: CASSQDRLWGGEGTEAFF.

This clone was observed a single time. Other DNA sequences of this sample code for an identical CDR3. The chain couples TRBV5-1 to TRBJ2-7; TRBD2 might be the D (6 bases). Germline V CDR1 and CDR2: SGHRS, YFSETQ. Trimming cost V 0 bases and J 3 bases, with 10 bases left between them. The CDR3 runs to 14 residues. The CDR3 reads CASSLVGGSYEQYF. Written as DNA, the CDR3 is TGCGCCAGCAGCTTGGTGGGGGGAAGCTACGAGCAGTACTTC. The variable domain in full, completed from reference TRBV5-1 and TRBJ2-7, reads KAGVTQTPRYLIKTRGQQVTLSCSPISGHRSVSWYQQTPGQGLQFLFEYFSETQRNKGNFPGRFSGRQFSNSRSEMNVSTLELGDSALYLCASSLVGGSYEQYFGPGTRLTVT.

The chain couples TRBV6-5 to TRBJ2-7; D possibly matches TRBD1 or TRBD2 (5 bases each). The CDR3 runs to 15 residues. In germline, CDR1 is MNHEY, CDR2 SVGAGI. The V end lost 7 bases, the J end lost 3 bases, and 19 bases lay between the germline ends. Here the CDR3 reads CASKPQWGSLYEQYF. DNA for the CDR3: TGTGCCAGCAAACCCCAATGGGGGTCCCTCTACGAGCAGTACTTC.

In this sample, this clone turned up a few times. The J gene is TRBJ1-2, the V gene TRBV2, with D tentatively TRBD1 (6 bases). Germline V gene data show CDR1 as SNHLY and CDR2 as FYNNEI. Trimming left V 0 bases short and J 7 bases short, with 18 bases between. This CDR3 has 16 residues. DNA of the CDR3: TGTGCCAGCAGTGAAGCTCCCCTGGCAGGGGAAAGTGGCTACACCTTC. Translating it yields CASSEAPLAGESGYTF.

The chain combines TRBV27 with TRBJ1-1; D unresolved. Germline CDR1 and CDR2: MNHEY and SMNVEV (reference sequence). Trimming stripped 5 bases from V and 7 bases from J, with 17 bases between. This CDR3 is 14 amino acids long. The CDR3 sequence is CASSPVDRVIEAFF. In DNA, the CDR3 is TGTGCCAGCAGTCCCGTCGACCGAGTAATTGAAGCTTTCTTT.

The chain uses TRBV5-4 and TRBJ2-1; unclear D gene. Deletions cut 0 bases from V and 7 bases from J, with 14 bases between. This CDR3 spans 15 amino acids. CDR1 is SGHNT, CDR2 YYREEE, per germline (reference sequence). In DNA form, the CDR3 reads TGTGCCAGCAGCTTGGGGGCCGGGCCAAGGAATGAGCAGTTCTTC. It yields the protein CASSLGAGPRNEQFF.

The chain is built from TRBV25-1 and TRBJ1-2; 12 positions match TRBD1. V was pared by 7 bases and J by 4 bases, with 13 bases of the junction left unmatched. Per germline, CDR1 MGHDK and CDR2 SYGVNS. CDR3 length: 17 amino acids. CDR3 amino acids: CASTTGGGQGAGYGYTF. In nucleotides, the CDR3 is TGTGCCAGCACCACGGGAGGGGGACAGGGGGCAGGCTATGGCTACACCTTC.

This chain links TRBV27 with TRBJ1-4; 8 nucleotides agree with TRBD1. The CDR3 is made up of 15 amino acids. Germline CDR1 and CDR2: MNHEY and SMNVEV (reference sequence). V gave up 3 bases and J gave up 5 bases; unmatched junction bases: 5. The CDR3 is CASSFLGTGNEKLFF. In DNA form, the CDR3 reads TGTGCCAGCAGTTTCCTCGGGACAGGAAATGAAAAACTGTTTTTT.

This CDR3 is CASSFIGQGPPQPQHF. CDR3 DNA sequence: TGTGCCAGCAGTTTCATTGGACAGGGCCCCCCTCAGCCCCAGCATTTT. The J gene is TRBJ1-5, the V gene TRBV28; 8 bases are shared with TRBD1. Germline V gene sequence: CDR1 MDHEN, CDR2 SYDVKM. Trimming cost V 3 bases and J 6 bases; bases outside gene matches: 10. This CDR3 is built from 16 residues.

The gene calls are TRBV5-1 and TRBJ2-3; 10 bases fit TRBD1. Germline loops: CDR1 SGHRS, CDR2 YFSETQ. J gave up 2 bases and V 4 bases, and 4 bases lay outside the gene matches. The CDR3 spans 15 residues. This chain's CDR3 is CASSKGQGTTDTQYF. The CDR3, as DNA: TGCGCCAGCAGCAAGGGACAGGGGACCACAGATACGCAGTATTTT.

This clone was counted once. This chain uses TRBV4-3 with TRBJ1-1; a possible D gene is TRBD1 (5 bases). The CDR3 loop spans 17 amino acids. Germline-derived CDR1 and CDR2 are LGHNA and YSLEER. V was shortened by 0 bases and J by 3 bases, with 17 bases between the two germline ends. CDR3: CASSQDNWGSIDTEAFF. The CDR3 DNA follows: TGCGCCAGCAGCCAAGATAATTGGGGCAGCATAGACACTGAAGCTTTCTTT.

The rearrangement links TRBV9 to TRBJ1-2; D remains unclear. CDR1 SGDLS and CDR2 YYNGEE come from the germline V gene. This CDR3 is 17 amino acids long. Between the trimmed V and J ends, which lost 4 bases and 5 bases, there was a span of 24 bases. CDR3 sequence reads: CASSPGRDPRSLYGYTF. CDR3 sequence (DNA): TGTGCCAGCAGCCCTGGCCGGGATCCCCGATCCTTATATGGCTACACCTTC.

The gene calls are TRBV9 and TRBJ2-7, with TRBD2 matching 14 bases. CDR3 size: 17 residues. The germline V gene encodes CDR1 SGDLS and CDR2 YYNGEE. With V trimmed by 3 bases and J by 3 bases, 8 bases remained unmatched. The CDR3 DNA sequence: TGTGCCAGCAGCGCGACTAGCGGGAGGGCCGGTTACTACGAGCAGTACTTC. Translated: CASSATSGRAGYYEQYF.

V is TRBV19 and J is TRBJ1-6; 8 positions agree with TRBD1. The CDR3 extends over 16 amino acids. J gave up 5 bases and V 7 bases, and 10 bases lay outside the gene matches. CDR1 and CDR2 from the germline V gene are LNHDA and SQIVND (reference sequence). CDR3 in DNA: TGTGCCAGTAAAGGAGGGAAGGACAGGGATAATTCACCCCTCCACTTT. Its protein is CASKGGKDRDNSPLHF.

The chain employs TRBV4-1 and TRBJ2-1, with 9 bases that match TRBD2. CDR1 is MGHRA and CDR2 is YSYEKL in the germline V gene. The ends lost 6 bases at V and 8 bases at J; junction bases unmatched: 14. This CDR3 is 16 amino acids long. CDR3 sequence: CASSYRVAGGPHEQFF. The CDR3 DNA is TGCGCCAGCAGTTACCGCGTGGCGGGAGGGCCCCATGAGCAGTTCTTC.

V is TRBV6-5 and J is TRBJ1-6, with D hard to call. The CDR3 has 14 residues. Trimming took off 6 bases at V and 5 bases at J, with 11 bases between the two ends. Germline assignment: CDR1 MNHEY and CDR2 SVGAGI. The DNA for the CDR3 is TGTGCCAGCAGCGAGAGGGCCGATAATTCACCCCTCCACTTT. Translated, it gives CASSERADNSPLHF.

This chain uses TRBV27 with TRBJ1-2, with D perhaps matching TRBD1 (6 bases). Germline V CDR1 and CDR2: MNHEY, SMNVEV (reference sequence). This CDR3 contains 19 residues. Trimming shortened V by 1 base and J by 6 bases, and 27 bases separated the two germline ends. CDR3 coding DNA: TGTGCCAGCAGTTTATTAGGCCCCCTCGGCAGGGGAGATGCTGATGGCTACACCTTC. It specifies CASSLLGPLGRGDADGYTF.